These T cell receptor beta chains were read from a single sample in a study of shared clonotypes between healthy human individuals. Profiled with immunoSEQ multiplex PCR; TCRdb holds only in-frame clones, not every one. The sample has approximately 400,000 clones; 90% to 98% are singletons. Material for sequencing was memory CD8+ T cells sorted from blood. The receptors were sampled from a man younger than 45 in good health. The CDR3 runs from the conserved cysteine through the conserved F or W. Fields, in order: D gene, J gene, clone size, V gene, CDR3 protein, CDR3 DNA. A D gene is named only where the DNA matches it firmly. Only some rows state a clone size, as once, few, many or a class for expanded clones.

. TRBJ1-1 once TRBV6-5 CASSYGRNTEAFF TGTGCCAGCAGTTACGGGCGGAACACTGAAGCTTTCTTT
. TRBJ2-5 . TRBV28 CASSFLFVRVQETQYF TGTGCCAGCAGTTTTTTATTCGTGAGGGTCCAAGAGACCCAGTACTTC
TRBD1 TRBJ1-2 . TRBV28 CASSPGTGDNYGYTF TGTGCCAGCAGTCCCGGGACAGGGGATAACTATGGCTACACCTTC
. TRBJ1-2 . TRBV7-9 CASSFGVLLSYGYTF TGTGCCAGCAGCTTCGGGGTACTTCTAAGCTATGGCTACACCTTC
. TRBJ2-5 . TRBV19 CASSIREKQETQYF TGTGCCAGTAGTATCCGAGAGAAACAAGAGACCCAGTACTTC
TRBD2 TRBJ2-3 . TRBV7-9 CASSPRTSGGSEGYF TGTGCCAGCAGCCCCCGGACTAGCGGGGGGTCTGAGGGGTATTTT
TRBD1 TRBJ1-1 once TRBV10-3 CAISPGQGNTEAFF TGTGCCATCAGCCCAGGACAGGGTAACACTGAAGCTTTCTTT
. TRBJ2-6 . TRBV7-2 CASSLVFRPSSGANVLTF TGTGCCAGCAGCTTAGTGTTCCGTCCCAGCTCTGGGGCCAACGTCCTGACTTTC
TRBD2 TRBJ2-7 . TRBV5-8 CASSLLFREGSYEQYF TGTGCCAGCAGCTTGCTTTTCCGGGAGGGCTCCTACGAGCAGTACTTC
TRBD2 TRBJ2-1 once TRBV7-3 CASSLRGPWREVTYNEQFF TGTGCCAGCAGCTTACGTGGTCCTTGGCGGGAGGTGACCTACAATGAGCAGTTCTTC
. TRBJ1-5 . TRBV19 CASNPGQLGDQPQHF TGTGCCAGTAACCCCGGGCAGCTAGGGGATCAGCCCCAGCATTTT
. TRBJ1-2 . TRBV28 CASSSPVDWGYTF TGTGCCAGCAGTTCCCCCGTTGACTGGGGCTACACCTTC
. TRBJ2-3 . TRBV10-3 CAINRALEGAQYF TGTGCCATCAACAGGGCCCTTGAGGGTGCGCAGTATTTT
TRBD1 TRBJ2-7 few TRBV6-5 CASSYSTGGSYEQYF TGTGCCAGCAGTTACTCGACAGGGGGCTCCTACGAGCAGTACTTC
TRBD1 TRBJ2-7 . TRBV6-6 CASSFQGQGIYEQYF TGTGCCAGCAGTTTCCAAGGACAGGGGATCTACGAGCAGTACTTC
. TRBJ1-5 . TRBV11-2 CASSPGENQPQHF TGTGCCAGCAGCCCAGGAGAGAATCAGCCCCAGCATTTT
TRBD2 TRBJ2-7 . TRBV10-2 CASSLLAGGVYEQYF TGCGCCAGCAGCCTACTAGCGGGAGGTGTCTACGAGCAGTACTTC
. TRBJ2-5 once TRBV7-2 CASIERSGPFGETQYF TGTGCCAGCATCGAGAGGTCGGGCCCCTTCGGAGAGACCCAGTACTTC
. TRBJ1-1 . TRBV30 CASGTPNTEAFF TGTGCCTCCGGGACACCGAACACTGAAGCTTTCTTT
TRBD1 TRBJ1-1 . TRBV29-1 CSVEADRGATEAFF TGCAGCGTTGAAGCAGACAGGGGGGCCACTGAAGCTTTCTTT
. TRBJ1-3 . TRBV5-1 CASSLGHFPQSGNTIYF TGCGCCAGCAGCTTGGGTCATTTTCCCCAATCTGGAAACACCATATATTTT
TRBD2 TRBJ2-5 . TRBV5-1 CASSLSPGLAVETQYF TGCGCCAGCAGCTTGTCCCCGGGACTAGCGGTGGAGACCCAGTACTTC
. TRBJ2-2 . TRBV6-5 CASSYSKGQELFF TGTGCCAGCAGTTACTCGAAAGGTCAGGAGCTGTTTTTT
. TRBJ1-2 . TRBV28 CASTTDRRGYTF TGTGCCAGCACCACCGACAGAAGGGGCTACACCTTC
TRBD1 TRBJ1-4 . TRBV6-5 CASSAAGTGNEKLFF TGTGCCAGCAGTGCCGCCGGGACAGGGAATGAAAAACTGTTTTTT
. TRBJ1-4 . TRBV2 CASSEQETNEKLFF TGTGCCAGCAGTGAACAGGAAACTAATGAAAAACTGTTTTTT
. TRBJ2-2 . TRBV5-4 CASSTRVGAGELFF TGTGCCAGCAGCACCAGGGTTGGTGCCGGGGAGCTGTTTTTT